This T cell receptor beta chain was obtained from a study of blood T cells in healthy people across ages. This clonotype occurred once. Then a second PCR, running about 6 to 12 cycles, was carried out with a sample-barcoded 5' primer and a J-beta primer mix. TCRdb processed the 5' RACE reads anew with MiXCR; each CDR3 protein has one entry. The sample has 700,000 to 850,000 distinct CDR3 sequences, approximately 55% seen once. CDR3 length: 14 residues. The germline gives CDR1 LNHNV, CDR2 YYDKDF (reference sequence). V dropped 3 bases and J dropped 14; count of bases not matched to a gene: 14. The chain joins TRBV15 to TRBJ2-3; 7 bases fit TRBD1. This sequence was found in a man older than 75 in good health. The sequenced material came from blood. CDR3 amino acids: CATSSGQGVRYAYF. The CDR3 DNA sequence: TGTGCCACCAGCAGCGGCCAGGGGGTTAGATACGCGTATTTT.